A single sample is the source of the 29 T cell receptor beta chains below, sequenced in a study of blood T cell repertoires in COVID-19 (TCRdb year 2020). Receptor libraries were prepared by the immunoSEQ multiplex PCR assay. Entries here come from immuneACCESS through TCRdb and include only in-frame sequences with V and J called. Some clones fail to appear in such tables; in the studies checked, an unresolved V gene covers under half of the shortfall, and the cause of the remainder is unknown. The sample table records about 110,000 clones; around 80% of these occur just once. The ten largest clones take up about 0.8% of the sample. The specimen was peripheral blood. These receptors all come from a woman aged 70-85 years with acute or convalescent COVID-19.

The chain links TRBV3-1 (or the pseudogene TRBV3-2) to TRBJ1-1; possibly TRBD1 for D (5 bases). Between the trimmed V and J ends, which lost 4 bases and 4 bases, there was a span of 10 bases. Germline CDR1 and CDR2: LGHDT and YNNKEL (reference sequence). The CDR3 is 13 amino acids. The CDR3 sequence: CASSLMGGTEAFF. The CDR3 region has the DNA TGTGCCAGCAGCCTAATGGGGGGCACTGAAGCTTTCTTT.

The chain joins TRBV5-1 to TRBJ1-5, with 7 positions matching TRBD1. Germline CDR1 SGHRS, CDR2 YFSETQ. There are 15 residues in the CDR3. V dropped 4 bases and J dropped 0; count of bases not matched to a gene: 4. The CDR3 region is CASSAGTASNQPQHF. DNA for the CDR3: TGCGCCAGCAGCGCAGGGACAGCTAGCAATCAGCCCCAGCATTTT. The whole variable domain, remainder taken from reference TRBV5-1 and TRBJ1-5, is KAGVTQTPRYLIKTRGQQVTLSCSPISGHRSVSWYQQTPGQGLQFLFEYFSETQRNKGNFPGRFSGRQFSNSRSEMNVSTLELGDSALYLCASSAGTASNQPQHFGDGTRLSIL.

The CDR3: CASSQPLAGGLADTQYF. DNA for the CDR3: TGTGCCAGCAGTCAACCTCTAGCGGGAGGTTTGGCAGATACGCAGTATTTT. The chain is built from TRBV2 and TRBJ2-3; TRBD2 agrees at 11 bases. The V gene end was trimmed by 5 bases and the J gene end by 4 bases; junction bases not matched to a gene: 11. Per germline, CDR1 SNHLY and CDR2 FYNNEI. The CDR3 is 17 amino acids.

The chain couples TRBV18 to TRBJ2-7; D might be TRBD1 (6 bases). There are 15 residues in the CDR3. Germline V gene lookup returns CDR1 KGHSH and CDR2 LQKENI. V lost 3 bases and J 6 bases, leaving 18 bases between the germline ends. The CDR3, as DNA: TGTGCCAGCTCACCGTCCGGACAGCTCCCGGGCGAGCAGTACTTC. This gives the protein CASSPSGQLPGEQYF.

This clone was observed a single time. A much larger clone sits a single nucleotide away, making a read error possible. The rearrangement links TRBV7-3 to TRBJ2-7, with TRBD1 matching over 10 bases. Unmatched junction bases numbered 1, after V lost 5 bases and J lost 3 bases. Germline-derived CDR1 and CDR2 are SGHTA and FQGTGA. There are 13 residues in the CDR3. The CDR3 nucleotides read TGTGCCAGCAGCCGGACAGGGGGCTACGAGCAGTACTTC. Translation gives CASSRTGGYEQYF.

The J gene is TRBJ1-6, the V gene TRBV6-1; D is uncertain. This CDR3 spans 17 amino acids. V shed 0 bases and J shed 0 bases, with 9 bases lying between them. The germline V gene has CDR1 MNHNS and CDR2 SASEGT. The CDR3 spells CASSEAPGLSYNSPLHF. CDR3 bases: TGTGCCAGCAGTGAAGCCCCTGGACTCTCCTATAATTCACCCCTCCACTTT.

The chain carries TRBV19 and TRBJ1-1, with D perhaps TRBD1 (5 bases). V dropped 9 bases and J dropped 4 bases, with 15 bases sitting between them. Germline V gives CDR1 LNHDA, CDR2 SQIVND (reference sequence). The CDR3 is 13 amino acids. The CDR3 protein is CASPGVGGTEAFF. CDR3 nucleotides: TGTGCCAGCCCGGGTGTGGGGGGCACTGAAGCTTTCTTT.

V gene TRBV12-5 combines with J gene TRBJ1-5, with TRBD1 identical over 7 bases. V gave up 1 base and J gave up 0 bases; unmatched junction bases: 6. This CDR3 has 17 residues. The V gene's germline CDR1 is LGHNT and CDR2 FRNRAP. The CDR3 reads CASGLGGTGASNQPQHF. Here the CDR3 DNA reads TGTGCTAGTGGTTTGGGGGGAACAGGGGCTAGCAATCAGCCCCAGCATTTT. The full variable domain, its missing parts supplied by reference TRBV12-5 and TRBJ1-5, is DARVTQTPRHKVTEMGQEVTMRCQPILGHNTVFWYRQTMMQGLELLAYFRNRAPLDDSGMPKDRFSAEMPDATLATLKIQPSEPRDSAVYFCASGLGGTGASNQPQHFGDGTRLSIL.

This sequence joins TRBV2 and TRBJ1-2, with D tentatively TRBD1 (6 bases). The germline V gene encodes CDR1 SNHLY and CDR2 FYNNEI. This CDR3 is 13 amino acids long. V dropped 4 bases and J dropped 6 bases, with 12 bases sitting between them. This CDR3 reads CASSVSRGDGYTF. DNA for the CDR3: TGTGCCAGCAGTGTGAGCAGGGGCGATGGCTACACCTTC. Complete variable domain (other parts from reference TRBV2 and TRBJ1-2): EPEVTQTPSHQVTQMGQEVILRCVPISNHLYFYWYRQILGQKVEFLVSFYNNEISEKSEIFDDQFSVERPDGSNFTLKIRSTKLEDSAMYFCASSVSRGDGYTFGSGTRLTVV.

The rearrangement uses TRBV7-6 and TRBJ2-2; 8 nucleotides agree with TRBD1. Germline lookup yields CDR1 SGHVS and CDR2 FNYEAQ. J gave up 2 bases and V 2 bases, and 4 bases lay outside the gene matches. The CDR3 has 16 residues. The CDR3 reads CASSLFQGANTGELFF. DNA for the CDR3: TGTGCCAGCAGCTTATTCCAGGGGGCTAACACCGGGGAGCTGTTTTTT.

This clone was counted a single time. This chain links TRBV11-3 with TRBJ2-1, with 13 bases aligning to TRBD2. The CDR3 sequence is 16 residues long. Trimming cost V 5 bases and J 4 bases; bases outside gene matches: 5. Germline CDR1 and CDR2: SGHNT and YENEEA. As DNA, the CDR3 is TGTGCCAGCAGCGGGCGGACTAGCGGGAGTTACAATGAGCAGTTCTTC. This codes for CASSGRTSGSYNEQFF.

V is TRBV5-1 and J is TRBJ2-1, with 9 bases matching TRBD2. The ends lost 2 bases at V and 4 bases at J; junction bases unmatched: 4. The germline V gene encodes CDR1 SGHRS and CDR2 YFSETQ. The CDR3 is 15 residues long. DNA for the CDR3: TGCGCCAGCAGCTTAACTAGCGGGTCTTACAATGAGCAGTTCTTC. It encodes CASSLTSGSYNEQFF.

This clone was seen once. J is TRBJ1-2 and V is TRBV6-5; D is unresolved. This CDR3 has 14 amino acids. Germline CDR1 reads MNHEY; CDR2 reads SVGAGI. The V and J ends lost 6 bases and 4 bases respectively, with 15 bases between them. In DNA, the CDR3 is TGTGCCAGCAGCCCAGGCGGGCGATCCTATGGCTACACCTTC. Protein: CASSPGGRSYGYTF.

This clone was recorded a few times. The chain uses TRBV6-5 and TRBJ1-5, with TRBD1 matching 8 bases. Looked up from germline, CDR1 is MNHEY and CDR2 is SVGAGI. CDR3 size: 15 residues. Trimming removed 10 bases from V and 2 bases from J; junction bases left unmatched: 10. DNA for the CDR3: TGTGCCACCGGGAGTGGGACAGGAGGCAATCAGCCCCAGCATTTT. Residues: CATGSGTGGNQPQHF.

This clone was picked up one time. The chain has TRBV6-5 and TRBJ2-2; maybe TRBD1 (8 bases). The germline gives CDR1 MNHEY, CDR2 SVGAGI. This CDR3 has 14 residues. The CDR3 region is CGEGDRLGIGELFF. CDR3 DNA sequence: TGTGGGGAGGGGGACAGGCTCGGGATCGGGGAGCTGTTTTTT.

Only one count was recorded for this clone. The V and J genes are TRBV27 and TRBJ2-4; 8 nucleotides line up with TRBD2. With V trimmed by 2 bases and J by 0 bases, 9 bases remained unmatched. There are 18 residues in the CDR3. Looked up from germline, CDR1 is MNHEY and CDR2 is SMNVEV (reference sequence). CDR3 sequence: CASSLLSGSPIAKNIQYF. The CDR3 coding sequence is TGTGCCAGCAGTTTACTCAGCGGGAGCCCTATAGCCAAAAACATTCAGTACTTC.

The gene calls are TRBV2 and TRBJ2-3; 10 nucleotides match TRBD2. Trimming cost V 8 bases and J 6 bases; bases outside gene matches: 5. CDR1 SNHLY and CDR2 FYNNEI come from the germline V gene. This CDR3 has 13 amino acids. This CDR3 is CASGAGGLDTQYF. The CDR3 DNA follows: TGTGCCAGCGGAGCGGGGGGGCTGGATACGCAGTATTTT. The whole variable domain, remainder taken from reference TRBV2 and TRBJ2-3, is EPEVTQTPSHQVTQMGQEVILRCVPISNHLYFYWYRQILGQKVEFLVSFYNNEISEKSEIFDDQFSVERPDGSNFTLKIRSTKLEDSAMYFCASGAGGLDTQYFGPGTRLTVL.

The chain has TRBV2 and TRBJ2-3; 11 bases are a match to TRBD2. The CDR3 covers 16 residues. V gave up 8 bases and J gave up 4 bases; unmatched junction bases: 11. Germline V CDR1 and CDR2: SNHLY, FYNNEI. The chain's CDR3 is CASLGLILAGADTQYF. CDR3 bases: TGTGCCAGCTTGGGACTTATACTAGCGGGAGCAGATACGCAGTATTTT. Full variable domain (remainder filled in from reference TRBV2 and TRBJ2-3): EPEVTQTPSHQVTQMGQEVILRCVPISNHLYFYWYRQILGQKVEFLVSFYNNEISEKSEIFDDQFSVERPDGSNFTLKIRSTKLEDSAMYFCASLGLILAGADTQYFGPGTRLTVL.

This chain joins TRBV19 and TRBJ2-3; TRBD2 matches at 12 bases. The CDR3 length is 16 residues. J was trimmed by 2 bases and V by 5 bases; bases with no gene match: 5. Germline lookup yields CDR1 LNHDA and CDR2 SQIVND (reference sequence). CDR3 nucleotide sequence: TGTGCCAGTAGTTCGCTAGCGGGGGGGTTCACAGATACGCAGTATTTT. Translated, it gives CASSSLAGGFTDTQYF. Variable domain in full (rest from reference TRBV19 and TRBJ2-3): DGGITQSPKYLFRKEGQNVTLSCEQNLNHDAMYWYRQDPGQGLRLIYYSQIVNDFQKGDIAEGYSVSREKKESFPLTVTSAQKNPTAFYLCASSSLAGGFTDTQYFGPGTRLTVL.

This sequence joins TRBV12-3 or TRBV12-4 and TRBJ1-2, with TRBD1 matching over 7 bases. Trimming cost V 4 bases and J 6 bases; bases outside gene matches: 5. CDR3 length: 13 amino acids. The CDR3 coding sequence is TGTGCCAGCAGTTCCGGACAGGTCGATGGCTACACCTTC. It translates to CASSSGQVDGYTF.

The rearrangement uses TRBV6-6 and TRBJ2-2; possible D gene TRBD1, 6 bases. This CDR3 has 20 residues. Germline CDR1 and CDR2: MNHNY and SVGAGI (reference sequence). Trimming stripped 7 bases from V and 0 bases from J, with 27 bases between. The CDR3 reads CASTRRTAADLYPNTGELFF. The CDR3 DNA reads as TGTGCCAGCACTCGGAGGACAGCCGCCGACCTCTACCCGAACACCGGGGAGCTGTTTTTT.

V gene TRBV14 combines with J gene TRBJ2-1, with TRBD2 matching over 15 bases. Germline V gene sequence: CDR1 SGHDN, CDR2 FVKESK. V lost 4 bases, J lost 7 bases, and 5 bases stayed unmatched. This CDR3 contains 16 residues. The CDR3 spells CASSRGTSGRWNEQFF. DNA of the CDR3: TGTGCCAGCAGCCGAGGGACTAGCGGGAGGTGGAATGAGCAGTTCTTC.

This clone has a handful of counts. This rearrangement joins TRBV7-8 to TRBJ1-2, with D maybe TRBD1 (6 bases). V lost 5 bases and J 6 bases, leaving 13 bases between the germline ends. Per germline, CDR1 SGHVS and CDR2 FQNEAQ. The CDR3 is made up of 13 amino acids. The CDR3 region is CASSLVHRDGYTF. The CDR3 bases are TGTGCCAGCAGCCTAGTCCACAGGGATGGCTACACCTTC.

The chain combines TRBV7-9 with TRBJ2-2; unclear D gene. There are 16 residues in the CDR3. Trimming took 5 bases from V and 6 from J, leaving 19 bases between them. CDR1 SEHNR and CDR2 FQNEAQ come from the germline V gene (reference sequence). This CDR3 is CASSPLPIPEPGELFF. The CDR3 coding sequence is TGTGCCAGCAGCCCCTTACCCATACCGGAGCCCGGGGAGCTGTTTTTT.

The rearrangement joins TRBV27 to TRBJ2-3, with 8 bases aligning to TRBD1. In germline, CDR1 is MNHEY, CDR2 SMNVEV (reference sequence). Trimming at V came to 5 bases and at J to 6 bases, leaving 1 base not matched to a gene. CDR3 length: 12 amino acids. DNA for the CDR3: TGTGCCAGCAGTCACAGGGGGGATACGCAGTATTTT. The encoded protein is CASSHRGDTQYF.

This clone showed up just a few times. The rearrangement joins TRBV5-8 to TRBJ2-3; D unclear. With 1 base removed from V and 0 bases from J, the gap between germline ends came to 3 bases. This CDR3 region has 13 residues. The germline CDR1 and CDR2 sequences are SGHTS and YDEGEE. CDR3: CASSLTSTDTQYF. CDR3 bases: TGTGCCAGCAGCTTGACAAGCACAGATACGCAGTATTTT.

This CDR3 reads CASSRGQSPFF. In DNA form, the CDR3 reads TGTGCCAGCTCACGCGGACAGTCCCCGTTCTTC. The gene calls are TRBV18 and TRBJ2-1; maybe TRBD1 (6 bases). This CDR3 contains 11 residues. Germline CDR1 and CDR2: KGHSH and LQKENI. Trimming took 4 bases from V and 15 from J, leaving 13 bases between them.

The chain uses TRBV7-9 and TRBJ1-6; 7 bases match TRBD1. J was trimmed by 6 bases and V by 1 base; bases with no gene match: 0. Germline V lookup: CDR1 SEHNR, CDR2 FQNEAQ (reference sequence). The CDR3 runs to 14 residues. As DNA, the CDR3 is TGTGCCAGCAGCTTAGACAGGGGTAATTCACCCCTCCACTTT. This encodes CASSLDRGNSPLHF.

The chain uses TRBV5-1 and TRBJ1-1; D is unclear. Trimming stripped 1 base from V and 5 bases from J, with 6 bases between. CDR1 is SGHRS, CDR2 YFSETQ, per germline. The CDR3 spans 12 residues. In DNA form, the CDR3 reads TGCGCCAGCAGCTTGACGGGGACTGAAGCTTTCTTT. Translation gives CASSLTGTEAFF.